The 18 T cell receptor beta chains below come from one sample, sequenced in a study of early T cells in non-severe SARS-CoV-2 infection. TCRdb fed the 5' RACE reads into MiXCR, producing one record per CDR3 protein. Seen here are more than 55,000 distinct CDR3 sequences, 5.9% observed once, and the top ten hold roughly 3.5%. Here the sequenced sample was whole blood, taken at baseline. All receptors derive from an adult who was a healthcare worker with PCR-confirmed SARS-CoV-2 infection or an uninfected control (not recorded which).

The table lists this clonotype with many counts. The rearrangement uses TRBV20-1 and TRBJ2-2; no reliable D call. V was pared by 5 bases and J by 4 bases, with 17 bases between. The CDR3 has 15 amino acids. Germline-derived CDR1 and CDR2 are DFQATT and SNEGSKA (reference sequence). DNA of the CDR3: TGCAGTGCTCAAGTCTCCTCAGCCGGCACCGGGGAGCTGTTTTTT. Translating it yields CSAQVSSAGTGELFF.

This clonotype was observed many times. The chain combines TRBV4-1 with TRBJ1-1; D perhaps matches TRBD1 (5 bases). V lost 4 bases and J 6 bases, leaving 15 bases between the germline ends. The CDR3 runs to 14 residues. Looked up from germline, CDR1 is MGHRA and CDR2 is YSYEKL. This chain's CDR3 is CASSPIQGAAEAFF. The CDR3 DNA reads as TGCGCCAGCAGCCCTATTCAGGGAGCGGCTGAAGCTTTCTTT.

This clonotype was counted many times. This chain links TRBV28 with TRBJ1-5; D possibly corresponds to TRBD1 (6 bases). V lost 2 bases and J 3 bases, leaving 11 bases between the germline ends. The CDR3 spans 15 residues. Per the germline V gene, CDR1 is MDHEN and CDR2 is SYDVKM. Written as DNA, the CDR3 is TGTGCCAGCAGTTTAGGACAGCGACTCAATCAGCCCCAGCATTTT. Protein: CASSLGQRLNQPQHF.

This clonotype was detected ten times or more. The chain carries TRBV29-1 and TRBJ2-7, with 7 bases matching TRBD2. Germline CDR1 SQVTM, CDR2 ANQGSEA. The CDR3 consists of 17 residues. Germline trimming cut 4 bases from V and 2 bases from J; bases unmatched to any gene: 17. The CDR3 DNA reads TGCAGCGTTGTTCCACGGGCAGTAGAGCGGGGAGCCTACGAGCAGTACTTC. Amino acids: CSVVPRAVERGAYEQYF.

This clonotype appeared a few times. The V and J genes are TRBV12-3 or TRBV12-4 and TRBJ2-7, with D maybe TRBD1 (5 bases). Trimming stripped 5 bases from V and 4 bases from J, with 9 bases between. The CDR3 has 12 amino acids. CDR3 loop: CASSTQGYEQYF. The CDR3 DNA reads TGTGCCAGCAGTACTCAGGGTTACGAGCAGTACTTC.

This clonotype came up many times. This chain connects TRBV2 to TRBJ2-7, with 10 bases lining up with TRBD2. Per the germline V gene, CDR1 is SNHLY and CDR2 is FYNNEI. With V trimmed by 1 base and J by 2 bases, 2 bases remained unmatched. This CDR3 is 15 amino acids long. Here the CDR3 DNA reads TGTGCCAGCAGTGAAGTGCTAGCGGGAGCCTACGAGCAGTACTTC. This translates into CASSEVLAGAYEQYF.

This clonotype was counted ten times or more. The rearrangement uses TRBV12-3 or TRBV12-4 and TRBJ2-1; the D gene is possibly TRBD2 (6 bases). The CDR3 extends over 17 amino acids. The V end was cut by 1 base, the J end by 5 bases, with 18 bases between. CDR3 bases: TGTGCCAGCAGTTTAGGTCTGGGGGGTGCGGGACACAATGAGCAGTTCTTC. It codes for CASSLGLGGAGHNEQFF.

This clonotype has a count of ten or more. The chain joins TRBV5-4 to TRBJ2-3; TRBD1 or TRBD2 may be the D gene (5 bases each). Germline V lookup: CDR1 SGHNT, CDR2 YYREEE (reference sequence). This CDR3 comprises 16 residues. Trimming removed 4 bases from V and 3 bases from J, with 18 bases in between. The CDR3 bases are TGTGCCAGCAGCCGGGCCCGGGGCTCCTGGACAGATACGCAGTATTTT. It specifies CASSRARGSWTDTQYF.

The chain is built from TRBV28 and TRBJ1-5, with a tentative D call TRBD1 (5 bases). CDR3 length: 18 residues. Deletions cut 3 bases from V and 0 bases from J, with 18 bases between. Germline lookup yields CDR1 MDHEN and CDR2 SYDVKM. The CDR3 DNA is TGTGCCAGCAGTTTCAAGCCACAGGAGGCTCATAGCAATCAGCCCCAGCATTTT. Amino acids: CASSFKPQEAHSNQPQHF.

The chain recombines TRBV4-1 with TRBJ2-7, with TRBD2 as a possible D gene (5 bases). Germline CDR1 and CDR2: MGHRA and YSYEKL. Between the trimmed V and J ends, which lost 4 bases and 7 bases, there was a span of 17 bases. CDR3 size: 14 residues. The CDR3: CASSLTTDPREQYF. The CDR3 region has the DNA TGCGCCAGCAGCCTGACTACAGATCCGAGGGAGCAGTACTTC.

The chain employs TRBV29-1 and TRBJ1-5; 9 nucleotides match TRBD1. J was trimmed by 4 bases and V by 7 bases; bases with no gene match: 5. Germline CDR1 and CDR2: SQVTM and ANQGSEA. CDR3 length: 13 amino acids. The CDR3 DNA follows: TGCAGCGCCGGACAGGGGCAAAATCAGCCCCAGCATTTT. Its protein is CSAGQGQNQPQHF.

This clonotype came up many times. The CDR3: CASSLMGTSYEQYF. DNA for the CDR3: TGTGCCAGCAGCTTGATGGGTACCTCCTACGAGCAGTACTTC. The V gene is TRBV7-9, the J gene TRBJ2-7; D not certain. V lost 3 bases to trimming and J lost 0 bases, with 9 bases between them. CDR3 length equals 14 residues. The germline V gene encodes CDR1 SEHNR and CDR2 FQNEAQ (reference sequence).

The genes are TRBV28 and TRBJ1-2; D gene ambiguous. This CDR3 contains 15 residues. With 2 bases removed from V and 6 bases from J, the gap between germline ends came to 16 bases. Germline V gene sequence: CDR1 MDHEN, CDR2 SYDVKM. The CDR3 here is CASSLREGRPNGYTF. CDR3 sequence (DNA): TGTGCCAGCAGTTTAAGGGAAGGACGTCCGAATGGCTACACCTTC.

This clonotype was counted between two and nine times. This chain connects TRBV18 to TRBJ2-2; TRBD1 matches at 7 bases. Germline CDR1 reads KGHSH; CDR2 reads LQKENI. Trimming took 3 bases from V and 0 from J; bases not matched to a gene: 7. The CDR3 covers 17 residues. The DNA of the CDR3 is TGTGCCAGCTCACCCGTGGACAGGACTGCGAACACCGGGGAGCTGTTTTTT. The encoded protein is CASSPVDRTANTGELFF. Using reference TRBV18 and TRBJ2-2 for the parts outside the CDR3, the full variable domain is NAGVMQNPRHLVRRRGQEARLRCSPMKGHSHVYWYRQLPEEGLKFMVYLQKENIIDESGMPKERFSAEFPKEGPSILRIQQVVRGDSAAYFCASSPVDRTANTGELFFGEGSRLTVL.

This clonotype has at least ten counts. This chain joins TRBV28 and TRBJ2-7, with TRBD1 identical over 9 bases. Germline lookup yields CDR1 MDHEN and CDR2 SYDVKM. J gave up 6 bases and V 5 bases, and 14 bases lay outside the gene matches. The CDR3 sequence is 16 residues long. The CDR3, as DNA: TGTGCCAGCAGTAAAATTCCGGGGACAGGGCCCTTCGAGCAGTACTTC. Translating gives CASSKIPGTGPFEQYF.

This clonotype was observed at least ten times. This chain uses TRBV29-1 with TRBJ2-7; 10 bases align to TRBD2. V shed 2 bases, J shed 9 bases, and the junction held 13 bases outside the gene matches. The CDR3 runs to 15 residues. Germline CDR1 and CDR2: SQVTM and ANQGSEA. For the CDR3, the DNA is TGCAGCGTTGAAAGGGGGTCTAGCGGGAGAGAGACGCAGTACTTC. As protein: CSVERGSSGRETQYF.

Ten or more counts support this clonotype. The chain uses TRBV7-2 and TRBJ2-1; TRBD2 agrees at 11 bases. With 5 bases clipped from V and 3 bases from J, the junction kept 3 bases outside the gene matches. The CDR3 extends over 15 amino acids. CDR1 and CDR2 from the germline V gene are SGHTA and FQGNSA. CDR3 region: CASSLGLAVYNEQFF. The CDR3 DNA reads as TGTGCCAGCAGCCTGGGACTAGCGGTCTACAATGAGCAGTTCTTC.

This clonotype occurred a few times. V usage is TRBV6-1 and J usage is TRBJ2-1; 7 bases agree with TRBD2. The germline V gene encodes CDR1 MNHNS and CDR2 SASEGT. The CDR3 contains 15 residues. The V and J ends lost 7 bases and 0 bases, in that order; junction bases with no gene match: 6. In DNA, the CDR3 is TGTGCCAGCATGCTAGCGGTTAGCTCCTACAATGAGCAGTTCTTC. Its protein product is CASMLAVSSYNEQFF.